The 24 T cell receptor beta chains below all came from one sample that was sequenced in a study of shared clonotypes between healthy human individuals. Method: immunoSEQ multiplex PCR; TCRdb's copy keeps in-frame clones and lacks some. The table lists some 2.1 million clones, about 95% of them singletons. Naivety among CD8 cells was defined by CD45RO negativity and positive CCR7 selection, thereby excluding terminally differentiated effector memory CD45RA+ cells. Sequencing was performed on naive CD8+ T cells sorted from blood. These receptors were collected from a man aged 18 to 29 in good health.

A remark on this clone: The sample holds other DNA sequences that translate to the same CDR3. This chain uses TRBV14 with TRBJ2-7; no clear D. From germline, CDR1 is SGHDN and CDR2 FVKESK. This CDR3 comprises 12 residues. V lost 4 bases to trimming and J lost 4 bases, with 8 bases between them. In DNA form, the CDR3 reads TGTGCCAGCAGCCTCTACAGTTACGAGCAGTACTTC. It encodes CASSLYSYEQYF.

The rearrangement joins TRBV7-9 to TRBJ2-3, with D perhaps matching TRBD2 (6 bases). V was clipped by 5 bases and J by 5 bases, with 26 bases between them. CDR1 is SEHNR, CDR2 FQNEAQ, per germline (reference sequence). The CDR3 runs to 18 residues. CDR3 sequence: CASSDRAGSGSRGDTQYF. The CDR3 bases are TGTGCCAGCAGCGACCGAGCGGGCAGCGGTTCAAGGGGAGATACGCAGTATTTT.

This chain uses TRBV27 with TRBJ2-7; 11 bases align to TRBD2. The CDR3 has 18 residues. Germline CDR1 MNHEY, CDR2 SMNVEV (reference sequence). The J segment lost 1 base and the V segment lost 1 base, leaving 9 bases of the junction unmatched. Here the CDR3 reads CASSLYFSGGAWSYEQYF. The CDR3 DNA reads as TGTGCCAGCAGTTTATATTTTAGCGGGGGGGCCTGGTCCTACGAGCAGTACTTC.

This chain connects TRBV20-1 to TRBJ2-3; D might be TRBD2 (6 bases). The CDR3 loop spans 9 amino acids. CDR1 and CDR2 from the germline V gene are DFQATT and SNEGSKA (reference sequence). In DNA, the CDR3 is TGCAACCGGGGGGATACGCAGTATTTT. Encoded protein: CNRGDTQYF.

The rearrangement joins TRBV5-1 to TRBJ1-1; unclear D gene. This CDR3 has 14 residues. With 0 bases removed from V and 2 bases from J, the gap between germline ends came to 8 bases. The germline CDR1 and CDR2 sequences are SGHRS and YFSETQ. DNA of the CDR3: TGCGCCAGCAGCTTGGCCCCAGAAAACACTGAAGCTTTCTTT. It yields the protein CASSLAPENTEAFF. Combining the CDR3 with reference TRBV5-1 and TRBJ1-1 gives the whole variable domain KAGVTQTPRYLIKTRGQQVTLSCSPISGHRSVSWYQQTPGQGLQFLFEYFSETQRNKGNFPGRFSGRQFSNSRSEMNVSTLELGDSALYLCASSLAPENTEAFFGQGTRLTVV.

With regard to this clone: This sample includes further DNA sequences coding for the same CDR3. The chain links TRBV5-6 to TRBJ2-7; tentatively, D is TRBD2 (6 bases). CDR1 and CDR2 (germline): SGHDT, YYEEEE. The germline V and J ends were trimmed by 2 bases and 0 bases, with 6 bases remaining between them. CDR3 length equals 13 residues. The CDR3: CASSLAGSYEQYF. The DNA of the CDR3 is TGTGCCAGCAGCTTAGCGGGCTCCTACGAGCAGTACTTC.

The chain uses TRBV11-2 and TRBJ2-5, with D possibly being TRBD1 (6 bases). The CDR3 runs 16 residues. V was trimmed by 0 bases and J by 0 bases, leaving 11 bases between them. Germline V CDR1 and CDR2: SGHAT, FQNNGV. The CDR3 bases are TGTGCCAGCAGCTTAGACCTCACAGGGAACCAAGAGACCCAGTACTTC. It yields the protein CASSLDLTGNQETQYF.

The chain has TRBV2 and TRBJ2-1; D is ambiguous. The CDR3 has 14 amino acids. CDR1 and CDR2 from the germline V gene are SNHLY and FYNNEI. Trimming cost V 7 bases and J 1 base, with 11 bases left between them. The CDR3 loop is CASNPTPSYNEQFF. The CDR3 DNA is TGTGCCAGCAACCCGACCCCGTCCTACAATGAGCAGTTCTTC.

With respect to this clone: At the DNA level, this CDR3 is encoded by other sequences in the same sample as well. The chain is built from TRBV7-2 and TRBJ2-5; D is uncertain. From germline, CDR1 is SGHTA and CDR2 FQGNSA. Trimming took 1 base from V and 1 from J, leaving 4 bases between them. The CDR3 contains 13 residues. The CDR3 DNA reads as TGTGCCAGCAGCTTAGTGCTCCAAGAGACCCAGTACTTC. It specifies CASSLVLQETQYF.

This sequence joins TRBV6-1 and TRBJ2-4; unclear D gene. The CDR3 contains 15 residues. Trimming took 0 bases from V and 5 from J, leaving 11 bases between them. Germline CDR1 and CDR2: MNHNS and SASEGT. The CDR3 DNA sequence: TGTGCCAGCAGTGAAGCGTATAGTGCGGAAAACATTCAGTACTTC. As protein: CASSEAYSAENIQYF.

V usage is TRBV29-1 and J usage is TRBJ2-7; a possible D gene is TRBD2 (5 bases). Germline V CDR1 and CDR2: SQVTM, ANQGSEA. Between the trimmed V and J ends, which lost 0 bases and 4 bases, there was a span of 10 bases. CDR3 length equals 13 residues. CDR3 sequence reads: CSVEDGEEYEQYF. In DNA, the CDR3 is TGCAGCGTTGAAGACGGGGAAGAGTACGAGCAGTACTTC.

J is TRBJ2-7 and V is TRBV4-1, with D maybe TRBD1 (6 bases). Germline V lookup: CDR1 MGHRA, CDR2 YSYEKL. Trimming took 0 bases from V and 2 from J, leaving 14 bases between them. The CDR3 totals 16 residues. In nucleotides, the CDR3 is TGCGCCAGCAGCCAAGATCCCACAGGGACAACCTACGAGCAGTACTTC. Translated: CASSQDPTGTTYEQYF.

The J gene is TRBJ2-7, the V gene TRBV7-9, with D hard to call. This CDR3 has 15 amino acids. Trimming removed 2 bases from V and 2 bases from J, with 13 bases in between. In germline, CDR1 is SEHNR, CDR2 FQNEAQ (reference sequence). Here the CDR3 DNA reads TGTGCCAGCAGCTTATCGACTGGCACCGCCTACGAGCAGTACTTC. Its translation: CASSLSTGTAYEQYF.

This chain connects TRBV9 to TRBJ2-2; 8 bases are shared with TRBD2. Germline V gives CDR1 SGDLS, CDR2 YYNGEE. The CDR3 contains 18 residues. V was clipped by 2 bases and J by 0 bases; unmatched bases: 9. The CDR3 here is CASSVNPSGSANTGELFF. The CDR3 DNA reads TGTGCCAGCAGCGTTAACCCGAGCGGGAGCGCGAACACCGGGGAGCTGTTTTTT.

The chain has TRBV6-5 and TRBJ2-5, with unresolved D. Germline CDR1 MNHEY, CDR2 SVGAGI. Trimming cost V 3 bases and J 6 bases, with 11 bases left between them. CDR3 length: 13 amino acids. The CDR3 reads CASSYSPFKTQYF. CDR3 nucleotides: TGTGCCAGCAGTTATTCCCCGTTTAAGACCCAGTACTTC.

The chain combines TRBV7-9 with TRBJ1-2; D remains unclear. Germline V gene data show CDR1 as SEHNR and CDR2 as FQNEAQ (reference sequence). CDR3 length: 15 amino acids. The ends were cut back, 5 bases at V and 6 bases at J, with 19 bases in the middle. The CDR3 reads CASSPGRGSGNGYTF. The CDR3 DNA reads as TGTGCCAGCAGCCCCGGGCGTGGGTCGGGGAATGGCTACACCTTC.

V and J are TRBV30 and TRBJ2-7, with 9 bases matching TRBD2. Looked up from germline, CDR1 is GTSNPN and CDR2 is SVGIG (reference sequence). J gave up 1 base and V 2 bases, and 3 bases lay outside the gene matches. This CDR3 has 14 amino acids. The CDR3 sequence: CAWSWAGGSYEQYF. CDR3 DNA sequence: TGTGCCTGGAGTTGGGCGGGAGGGTCCTACGAGCAGTACTTC.

To note about this clone: The same CDR3 also results from other DNA sequences found in this sample. The V and J genes are TRBV5-6 and TRBJ1-1; no reliable D call. Trimming removed 0 bases at V and 4 bases at J, with 7 bases between. The CDR3 sequence is 13 residues long. CDR1 is SGHDT and CDR2 is YYEEEE in the germline V gene. CDR3 region: CASSLGLGTEAFF. Written as DNA, the CDR3 is TGTGCCAGCAGCTTGGGGCTCGGCACTGAAGCTTTCTTT.

This clone came up once. CDR3 nucleotide sequence: TGTGCCAGCAGCTTAGCTCGGGGCAGGGGGAACTATGGCTACACCTTC. Its protein is CASSLARGRGNYGYTF. V usage is TRBV11-2 and J usage is TRBJ1-2; 7 bases are a match to TRBD1. The CDR3 runs to 16 residues. The germline V gene has CDR1 SGHAT and CDR2 FQNNGV. The J segment lost 2 bases and the V segment lost 1 base, leaving 7 bases of the junction unmatched. The whole variable domain, filled in from reference TRBV11-2 and TRBJ1-2, reads EAGVAQSPRYKIIEKRQSVAFWCNPISGHATLYWYQQILGQGPKLLIQFQNNGVVDDSQLPKDRFSAERLKGVDSTLKIQPAKLEDSAVYLCASSLARGRGNYGYTFGSGTRLTVV.

This sequence joins TRBV7-9 and TRBJ2-1; maybe TRBD2 (6 bases). The V and J ends lost 2 bases and 8 bases respectively, with 7 bases between them. Germline CDR1 is SEHNR and CDR2 is FQNEAQ (reference sequence). The CDR3 is 12 residues long. The CDR3 loop reads CASSLWGDEQFF. CDR3 nucleotides: TGTGCCAGCAGCTTATGGGGGGATGAGCAGTTCTTC.

This clone has just one count. The same CDR3 is also encoded by other DNA sequences in this sample. The V and J genes are TRBV6-1 and TRBJ2-1; D is perhaps TRBD1 or TRBD2 (5 bases each). The CDR3 is made up of 14 amino acids. V lost 8 bases, J lost 4 bases, and 15 bases lay in between. Germline V gene data show CDR1 as MNHNS and CDR2 as SASEGT. CDR3 sequence reads: CASRSGTDYNEQFF. DNA of the CDR3: TGTGCCAGCCGATCCGGGACCGATTACAATGAGCAGTTCTTC.

This rearrangement joins TRBV15 to TRBJ2-2; no clear D gene. V was pared by 4 bases and J by 6 bases, with 9 bases between. CDR3 length: 13 amino acids. Per germline, CDR1 LNHNV and CDR2 YYDKDF (reference sequence). CDR3 loop: CATSTPGSGELFF. For the CDR3, the DNA is TGTGCCACCAGCACACCTGGGTCCGGGGAGCTGTTTTTT.

The chain carries TRBV5-4 and TRBJ2-3; D may correspond to TRBD1 or TRBD2 (5 bases each). The CDR3 extends over 16 amino acids. Germline V lookup: CDR1 SGHNT, CDR2 YYREEE (reference sequence). Trimming pared 0 bases from V and 6 bases from J, leaving 17 bases between. CDR3 DNA: TGTGCCAGCAGCTTGGCTGGTACGGGACGAGAGGATACGCAGTATTTT. Translating gives CASSLAGTGREDTQYF.

Only one count was recorded for this clone. Within the sample, other DNA sequences also encode this same CDR3. The chain recombines TRBV29-1 with TRBJ1-2; possible D gene TRBD1, 6 bases. With 3 bases removed from V and 3 bases from J, the gap between germline ends came to 8 bases. The CDR3 length is 12 residues. The germline gives CDR1 SQVTM, CDR2 ANQGSEA. The CDR3 loop reads CSVDPGDYGYTF. DNA for the CDR3: TGCAGCGTTGACCCAGGGGACTATGGCTACACCTTC.